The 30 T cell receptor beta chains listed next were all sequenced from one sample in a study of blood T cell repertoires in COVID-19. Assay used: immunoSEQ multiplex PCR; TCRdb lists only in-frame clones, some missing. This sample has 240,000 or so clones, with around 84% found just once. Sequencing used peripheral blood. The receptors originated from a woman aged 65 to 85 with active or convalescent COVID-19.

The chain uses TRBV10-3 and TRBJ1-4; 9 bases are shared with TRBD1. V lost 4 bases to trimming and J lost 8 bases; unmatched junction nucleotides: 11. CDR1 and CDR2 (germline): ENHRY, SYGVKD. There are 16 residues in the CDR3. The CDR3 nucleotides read TGTGCCATCAGTGTAAATATGGGGACAGGGACCGAAAAACTGTTTTTT. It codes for CAISVNMGTGTEKLFF.

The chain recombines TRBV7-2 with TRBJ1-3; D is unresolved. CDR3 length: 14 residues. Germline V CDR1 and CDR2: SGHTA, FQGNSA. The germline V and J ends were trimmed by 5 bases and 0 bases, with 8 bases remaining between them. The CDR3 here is CASSSGGSGNTIYF. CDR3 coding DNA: TGTGCCAGCAGCAGCGGTGGCTCTGGAAACACCATATATTTT.

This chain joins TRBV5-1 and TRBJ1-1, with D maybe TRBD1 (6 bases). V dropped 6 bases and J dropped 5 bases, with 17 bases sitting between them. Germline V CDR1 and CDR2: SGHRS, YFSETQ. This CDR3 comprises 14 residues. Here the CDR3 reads CASTPEVGGTEAFF. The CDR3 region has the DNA TGCGCCAGCACTCCAGAGGTAGGGGGAACTGAAGCTTTCTTT.

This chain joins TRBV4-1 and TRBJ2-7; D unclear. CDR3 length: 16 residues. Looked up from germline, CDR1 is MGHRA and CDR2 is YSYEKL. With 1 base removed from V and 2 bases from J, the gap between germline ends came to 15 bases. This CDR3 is CASSQVLTGPPYEQYF. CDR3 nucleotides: TGCGCCAGCAGCCAAGTGCTAACTGGGCCCCCCTACGAGCAGTACTTC.

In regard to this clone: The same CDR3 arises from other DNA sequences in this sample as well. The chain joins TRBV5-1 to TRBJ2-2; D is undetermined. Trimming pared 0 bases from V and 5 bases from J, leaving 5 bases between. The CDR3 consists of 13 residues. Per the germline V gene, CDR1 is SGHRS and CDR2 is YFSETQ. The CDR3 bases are TGCGCCAGCAGCTTGGGGCCGACCGGGGAGCTGTTTTTT. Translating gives CASSLGPTGELFF.

The CDR3, as DNA: TGTGCCAGCAGTGAGTCCGACAGGGGTTCAAATGAAAAACTGTTTTTT. This codes for CASSESDRGSNEKLFF. The gene calls are TRBV25-1 and TRBJ1-4; 8 nucleotides line up with TRBD1. The CDR3 sequence is 16 residues long. Unmatched junction bases numbered 8, after V lost 3 bases and J lost 5 bases. Germline V gene sequence: CDR1 MGHDK, CDR2 SYGVNS.

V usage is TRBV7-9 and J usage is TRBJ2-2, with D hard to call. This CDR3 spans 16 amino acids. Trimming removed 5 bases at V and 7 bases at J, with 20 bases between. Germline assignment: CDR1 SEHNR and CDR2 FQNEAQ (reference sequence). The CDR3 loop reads CASSPTDGSDFGELFF. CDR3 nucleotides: TGTGCCAGCAGCCCCACCGACGGGTCGGATTTCGGGGAGCTGTTTTTT.

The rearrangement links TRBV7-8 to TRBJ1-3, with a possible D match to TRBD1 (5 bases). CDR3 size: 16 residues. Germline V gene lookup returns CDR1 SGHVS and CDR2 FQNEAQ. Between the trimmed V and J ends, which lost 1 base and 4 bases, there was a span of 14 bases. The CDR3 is CASSLESVGRGNTIYF. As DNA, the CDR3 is TGTGCCAGCAGCTTAGAGAGCGTGGGGCGCGGAAACACCATATATTTT.

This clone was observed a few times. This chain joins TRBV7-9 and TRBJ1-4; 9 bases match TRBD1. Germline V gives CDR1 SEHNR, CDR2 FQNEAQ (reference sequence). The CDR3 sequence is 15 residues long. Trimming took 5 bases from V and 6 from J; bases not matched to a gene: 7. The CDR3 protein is CASSPPRDRDEKLFF. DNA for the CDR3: TGTGCCAGCAGCCCCCCACGGGACAGGGATGAAAAACTGTTTTTT.

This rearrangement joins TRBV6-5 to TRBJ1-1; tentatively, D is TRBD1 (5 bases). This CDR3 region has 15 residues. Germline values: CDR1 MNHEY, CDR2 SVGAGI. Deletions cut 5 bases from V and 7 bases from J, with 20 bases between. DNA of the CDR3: TGTGCCAGCAGTCGAGAAGGGGCCAGGAACCGTGAAGCTTTCTTT. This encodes CASSREGARNREAFF.

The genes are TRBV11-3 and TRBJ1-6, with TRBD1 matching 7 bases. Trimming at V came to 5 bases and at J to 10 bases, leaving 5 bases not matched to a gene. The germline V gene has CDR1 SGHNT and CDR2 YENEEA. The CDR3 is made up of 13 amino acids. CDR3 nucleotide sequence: TGTGCCAGCAGCCCGGGGACAGCCTCACCCCTCCACTTT. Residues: CASSPGTASPLHF.

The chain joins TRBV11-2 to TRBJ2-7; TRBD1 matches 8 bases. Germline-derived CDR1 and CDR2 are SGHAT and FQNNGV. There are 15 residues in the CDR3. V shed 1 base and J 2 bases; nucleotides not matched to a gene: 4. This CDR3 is CASSLGTGSPYEQYF. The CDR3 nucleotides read TGTGCCAGCAGCTTAGGGACAGGGAGTCCCTACGAGCAGTACTTC.

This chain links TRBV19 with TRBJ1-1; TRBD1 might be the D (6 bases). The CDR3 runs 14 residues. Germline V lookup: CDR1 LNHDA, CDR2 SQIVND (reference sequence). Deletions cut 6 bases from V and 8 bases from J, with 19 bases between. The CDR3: CASSPGTQLLEAFF. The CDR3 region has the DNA TGTGCCAGTAGCCCCGGGACACAACTCCTCGAAGCTTTCTTT.

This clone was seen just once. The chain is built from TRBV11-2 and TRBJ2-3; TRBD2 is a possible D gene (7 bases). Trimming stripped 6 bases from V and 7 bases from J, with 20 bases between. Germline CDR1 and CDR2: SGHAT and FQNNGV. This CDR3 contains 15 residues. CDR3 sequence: CASRPAGAQSNTQYF. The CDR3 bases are TGTGCCAGCAGGCCCGCGGGGGCCCAGTCGAATACGCAGTATTTT.

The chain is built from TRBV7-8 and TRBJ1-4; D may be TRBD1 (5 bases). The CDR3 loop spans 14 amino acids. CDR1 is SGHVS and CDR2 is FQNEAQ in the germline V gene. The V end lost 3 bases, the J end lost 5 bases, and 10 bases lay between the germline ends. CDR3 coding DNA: TGTGCCAGCAGCTTTAGCCAGGGAAATGAAAAACTGTTTTTT. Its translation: CASSFSQGNEKLFF. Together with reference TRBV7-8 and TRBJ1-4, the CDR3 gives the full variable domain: GAGVSQSPRYKVAKRGQDVALRCDPISGHVSLFWYQQALGQGPEFLTYFQNEAQLDKSGLPSDRFFAERPEGSVSTLKIQRTQQEDSAVYLCASSFSQGNEKLFFGSGTQLSVL.

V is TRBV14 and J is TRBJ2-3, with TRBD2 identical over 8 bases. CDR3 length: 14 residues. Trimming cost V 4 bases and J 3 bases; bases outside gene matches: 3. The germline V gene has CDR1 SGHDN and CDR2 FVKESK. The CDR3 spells CASSLGGGTDTQYF. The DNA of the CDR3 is TGTGCCAGCAGCCTCGGCGGGGGGACAGATACGCAGTATTTT.

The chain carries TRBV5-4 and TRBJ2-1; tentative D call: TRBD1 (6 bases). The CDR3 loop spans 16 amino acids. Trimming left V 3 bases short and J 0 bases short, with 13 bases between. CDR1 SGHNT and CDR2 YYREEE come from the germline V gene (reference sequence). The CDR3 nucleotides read TGTGCCAGCAGCTCTAAGGACAGTTCCTCCTACAATGAGCAGTTCTTC. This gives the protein CASSSKDSSSYNEQFF.

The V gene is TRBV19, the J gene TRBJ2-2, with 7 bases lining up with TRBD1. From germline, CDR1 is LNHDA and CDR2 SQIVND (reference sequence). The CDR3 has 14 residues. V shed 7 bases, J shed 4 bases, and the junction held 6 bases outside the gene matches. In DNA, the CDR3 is TGTGCCAGTATTGAGGGGGCAGGCACCGGGGAGCTGTTTTTT. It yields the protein CASIEGAGTGELFF.

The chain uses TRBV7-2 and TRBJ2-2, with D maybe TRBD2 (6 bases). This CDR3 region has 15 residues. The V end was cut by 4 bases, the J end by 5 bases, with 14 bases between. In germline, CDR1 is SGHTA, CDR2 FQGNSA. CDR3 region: CASSSRRVGTGELFF. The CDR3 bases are TGTGCCAGCAGCTCCCGGAGGGTGGGGACCGGGGAGCTGTTTTTT.

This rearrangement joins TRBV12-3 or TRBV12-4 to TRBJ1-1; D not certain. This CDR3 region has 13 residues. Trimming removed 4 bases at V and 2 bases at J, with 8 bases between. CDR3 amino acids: CASSSTVNTEAFF. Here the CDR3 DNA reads TGTGCCAGCAGTTCTACGGTCAACACTGAAGCTTTCTTT.

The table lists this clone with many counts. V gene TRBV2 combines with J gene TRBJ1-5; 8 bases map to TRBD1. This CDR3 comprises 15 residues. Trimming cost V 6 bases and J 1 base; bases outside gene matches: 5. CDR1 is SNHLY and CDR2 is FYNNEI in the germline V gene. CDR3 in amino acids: CASSQDRVSNQPQHF. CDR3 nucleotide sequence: TGTGCCAGCAGCCAGGACAGGGTCAGCAATCAGCCCCAGCATTTT.

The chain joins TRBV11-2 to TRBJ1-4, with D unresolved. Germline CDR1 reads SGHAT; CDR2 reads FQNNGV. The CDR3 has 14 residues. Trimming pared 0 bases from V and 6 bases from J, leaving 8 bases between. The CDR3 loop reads CASSLDRIDEKLFF. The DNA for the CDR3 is TGTGCCAGCAGCTTAGACAGGATTGATGAAAAACTGTTTTTT.

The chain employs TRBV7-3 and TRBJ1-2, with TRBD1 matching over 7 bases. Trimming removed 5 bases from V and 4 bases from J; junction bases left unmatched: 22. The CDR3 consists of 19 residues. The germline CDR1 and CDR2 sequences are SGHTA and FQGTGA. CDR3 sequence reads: CASSNPSGQSFPSSYGYTF. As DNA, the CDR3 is TGTGCCAGCAGCAACCCGTCGGGACAGTCCTTCCCTTCATCCTATGGCTACACCTTC.

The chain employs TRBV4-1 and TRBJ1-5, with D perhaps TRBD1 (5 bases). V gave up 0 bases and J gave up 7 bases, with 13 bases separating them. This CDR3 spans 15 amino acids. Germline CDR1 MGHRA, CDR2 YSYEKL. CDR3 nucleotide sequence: TGCGCCAGCAGCCAAGAGCTGGGACTTCAGCAGCCCCAGCATTTT. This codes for CASSQELGLQQPQHF.

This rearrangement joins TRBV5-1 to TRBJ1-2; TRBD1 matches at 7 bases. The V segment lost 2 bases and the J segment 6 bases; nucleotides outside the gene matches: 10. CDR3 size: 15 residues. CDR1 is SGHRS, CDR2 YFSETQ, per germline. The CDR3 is CASSFRQGRTDGYTF. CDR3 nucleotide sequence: TGCGCCAGCAGCTTCCGACAGGGCAGAACGGATGGCTACACCTTC. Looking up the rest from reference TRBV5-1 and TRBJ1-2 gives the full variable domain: KAGVTQTPRYLIKTRGQQVTLSCSPISGHRSVSWYQQTPGQGLQFLFEYFSETQRNKGNFPGRFSGRQFSNSRSEMNVSTLELGDSALYLCASSFRQGRTDGYTFGSGTRLTVV.

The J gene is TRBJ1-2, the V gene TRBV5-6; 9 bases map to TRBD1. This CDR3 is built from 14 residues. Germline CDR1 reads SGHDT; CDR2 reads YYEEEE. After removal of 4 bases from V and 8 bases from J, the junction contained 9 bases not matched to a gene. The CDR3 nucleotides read TGTGCCAGCAGCCTGGGACAGGGACTCGACGGCTACACCTTC. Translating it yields CASSLGQGLDGYTF. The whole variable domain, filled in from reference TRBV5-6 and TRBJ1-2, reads DAGVTQSPTHLIKTRGQQVTLRCSPKSGHDTVSWYQQALGQGPQFIFQYYEEEERQRGNFPDRFSGHQFPNYSSELNVNALLLGDSALYLCASSLGQGLDGYTFGSGTRLTVV.

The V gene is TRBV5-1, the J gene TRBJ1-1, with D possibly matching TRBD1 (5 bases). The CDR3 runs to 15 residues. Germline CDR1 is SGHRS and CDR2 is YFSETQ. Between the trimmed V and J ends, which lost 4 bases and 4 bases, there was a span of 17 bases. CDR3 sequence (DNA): TGCGCCAGCAGCGTTATGGGCAGGGCTTTCACTGAAGCTTTCTTT. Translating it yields CASSVMGRAFTEAFF.

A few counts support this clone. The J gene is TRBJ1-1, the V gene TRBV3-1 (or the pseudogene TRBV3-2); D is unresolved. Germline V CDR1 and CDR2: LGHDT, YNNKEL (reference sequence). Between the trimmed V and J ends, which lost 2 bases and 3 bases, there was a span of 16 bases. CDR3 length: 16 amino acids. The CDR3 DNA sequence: TGTGCCAGCAGCCAACCAGAGAGGGTATTGCACACTGAAGCTTTCTTT. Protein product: CASSQPERVLHTEAFF.

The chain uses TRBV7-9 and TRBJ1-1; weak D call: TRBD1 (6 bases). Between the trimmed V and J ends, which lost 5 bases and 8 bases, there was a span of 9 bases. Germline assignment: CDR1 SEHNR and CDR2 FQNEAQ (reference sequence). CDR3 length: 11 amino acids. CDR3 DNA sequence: TGTGCCAGCAGCCTCCAGGGGGAAGCTTTCTTT. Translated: CASSLQGEAFF.

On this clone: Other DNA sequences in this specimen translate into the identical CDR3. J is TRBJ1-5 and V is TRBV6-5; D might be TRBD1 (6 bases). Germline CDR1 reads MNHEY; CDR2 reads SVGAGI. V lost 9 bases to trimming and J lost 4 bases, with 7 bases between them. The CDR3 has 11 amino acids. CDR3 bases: TGTGCCAGTAGGGGGAATCAGCCCCAGCATTTT. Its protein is CASRGNQPQHF.